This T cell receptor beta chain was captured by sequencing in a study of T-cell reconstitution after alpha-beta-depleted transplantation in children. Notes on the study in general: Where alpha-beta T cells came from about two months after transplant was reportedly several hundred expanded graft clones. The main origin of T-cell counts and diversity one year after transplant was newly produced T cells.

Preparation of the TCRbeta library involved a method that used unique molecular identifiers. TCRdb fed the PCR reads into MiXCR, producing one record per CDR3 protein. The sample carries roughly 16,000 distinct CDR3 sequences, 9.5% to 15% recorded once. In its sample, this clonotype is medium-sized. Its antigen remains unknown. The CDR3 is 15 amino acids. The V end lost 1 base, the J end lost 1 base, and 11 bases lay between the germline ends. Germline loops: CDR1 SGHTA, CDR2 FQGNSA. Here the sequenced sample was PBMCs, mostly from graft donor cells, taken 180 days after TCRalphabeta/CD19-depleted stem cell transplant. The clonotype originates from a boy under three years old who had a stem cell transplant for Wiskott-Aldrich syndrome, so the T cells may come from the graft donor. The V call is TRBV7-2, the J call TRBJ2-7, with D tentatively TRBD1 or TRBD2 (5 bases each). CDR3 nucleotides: TGTGCCAGCAGCTTAGAGAGGGGCCTTTCCTACGAGCAGTACTTC. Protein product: CASSLERGLSYEQYF. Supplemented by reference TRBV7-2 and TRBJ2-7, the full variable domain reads GAGVSQSPSNKVTEKGKDVELRCDPISGHTALYWYRQSLGQGLEFLIYFQGNSAPDKSGLPSDRFSAERTGGSVSTLTIQRTQQEDSAVYLCASSLERGLSYEQYFGPGTRLTVT.